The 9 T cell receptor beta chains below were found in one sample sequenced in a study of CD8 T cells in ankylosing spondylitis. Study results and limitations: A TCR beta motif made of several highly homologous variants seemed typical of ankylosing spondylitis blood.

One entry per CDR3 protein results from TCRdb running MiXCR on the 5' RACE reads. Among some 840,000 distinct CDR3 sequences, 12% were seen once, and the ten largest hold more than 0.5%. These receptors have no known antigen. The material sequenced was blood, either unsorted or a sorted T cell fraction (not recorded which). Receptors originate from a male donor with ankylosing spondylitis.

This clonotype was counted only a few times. As DNA, the CDR3 is TGTGCCAGCAGCACCCACGGGACACAGTCCTACAATGAGCAGTTCTTC. This encodes CASSTHGTQSYNEQFF. The chain employs TRBV7-2 and TRBJ2-1, with D perhaps TRBD1 (6 bases). V was cut by 5 bases and J by 1 base, with 15 bases left in between. Germline-derived CDR1 and CDR2 are SGHTA and FQGNSA. This CDR3 has 16 residues.

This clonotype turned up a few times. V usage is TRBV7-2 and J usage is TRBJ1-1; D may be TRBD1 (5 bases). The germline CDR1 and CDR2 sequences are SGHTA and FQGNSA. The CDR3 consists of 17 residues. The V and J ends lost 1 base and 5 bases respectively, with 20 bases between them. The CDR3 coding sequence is TGTGCCAGCAGCTTAGGGGGCCTTGCAGAGCGGTGGACTGAAGCTTTCTTT. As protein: CASSLGGLAERWTEAFF.

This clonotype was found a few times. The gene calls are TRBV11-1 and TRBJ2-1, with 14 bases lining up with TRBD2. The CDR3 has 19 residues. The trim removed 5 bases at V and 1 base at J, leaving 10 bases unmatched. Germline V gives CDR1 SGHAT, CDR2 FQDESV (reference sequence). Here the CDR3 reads CASSRGLAGGRRSYNEQFF. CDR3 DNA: TGTGCCAGCAGCCGAGGACTAGCGGGGGGCCGGAGGTCCTACAATGAGCAGTTCTTC.

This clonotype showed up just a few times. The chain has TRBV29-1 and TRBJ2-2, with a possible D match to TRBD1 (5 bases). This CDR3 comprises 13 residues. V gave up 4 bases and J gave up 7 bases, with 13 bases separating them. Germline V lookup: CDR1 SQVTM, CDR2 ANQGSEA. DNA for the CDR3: TGCAGCGTTGCTGTGGGGCTCGGCGGGGAGCTGTTTTTT. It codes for CSVAVGLGGELFF.

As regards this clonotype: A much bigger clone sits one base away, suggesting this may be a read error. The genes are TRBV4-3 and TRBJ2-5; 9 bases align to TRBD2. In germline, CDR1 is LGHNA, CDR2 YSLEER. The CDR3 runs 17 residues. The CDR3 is CTSSQKGGRALGETQYF. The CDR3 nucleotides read TGCACCAGCAGCCAAAAGGGCGGGAGGGCCCTCGGAGAGACCCAGTACTTC.

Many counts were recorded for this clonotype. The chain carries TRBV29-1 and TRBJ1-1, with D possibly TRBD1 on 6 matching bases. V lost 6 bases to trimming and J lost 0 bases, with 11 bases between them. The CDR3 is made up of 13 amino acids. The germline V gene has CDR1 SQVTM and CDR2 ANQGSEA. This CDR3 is CSVSDSLNTEAFF. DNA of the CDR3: TGCAGCGTGTCGGACAGTTTGAACACTGAAGCTTTCTTT.

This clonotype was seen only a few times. The CDR3 nucleotides are TGTGCCACCAGCAGAGATTTAACCGGGACTCAGAATGAGCAGTTCTTC. Protein sequence: CATSRDLTGTQNEQFF. The chain is built from TRBV15 and TRBJ2-1; possible D gene TRBD2, 6 bases. Per the germline V gene, CDR1 is LNHNV and CDR2 is YYDKDF (reference sequence). The CDR3 sequence is 16 residues long. Deletions cut 0 bases from V and 7 bases from J, with 16 bases between.

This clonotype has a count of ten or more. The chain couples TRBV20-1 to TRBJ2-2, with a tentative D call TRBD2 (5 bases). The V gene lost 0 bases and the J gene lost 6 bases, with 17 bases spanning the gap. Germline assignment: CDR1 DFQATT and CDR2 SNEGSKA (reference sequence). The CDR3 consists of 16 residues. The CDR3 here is CSARDRRAISAGELFF. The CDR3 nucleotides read TGCAGTGCTAGAGATCGAAGGGCCATTAGCGCCGGGGAGCTGTTTTTT.

CDR3: CASSSSPTGFF. The CDR3 bases are TGTGCCAGCAGCTCCTCCCCTACAGGATTCTTC. The gene calls are TRBV7-2 and TRBJ2-1; D possibly corresponds to TRBD1 (5 bases). The CDR3 is 11 amino acids. V dropped 4 bases and J dropped 16 bases, with 14 bases sitting between them. Germline loops: CDR1 SGHTA, CDR2 FQGNSA.